The rows below give T cell receptor beta chains drawn from one sample of a study of regulatory T cells in long-lasting Graves disease. In TCRdb, the multiplex PCR reads were re-called with MiXCR into one record per CDR3 protein. The sample has about 290,000 distinct CDR3 sequences; under 25% are singletons. The specimen comprised peripheral blood mononuclear cells (PBMCs), sampled when the disease was refractory, from a patient treated with antithyroid drugs. The receptor source for this set is a female donor with Graves disease. The CDR3 runs from the conserved cysteine through the conserved F or W. The D gene is left open where the match is weak. Size is omitted from some rows. Given values are once, few, many or a class for expanded clones.

J gene: TRBJ1-1; clone size: NA; V gene: TRBV12-3/TRBV12-4; D gene: NA; CDR3 protein: CASSPSTGGTEAFF; CDR3 DNA: TGTGCCAGCAGTCCAAGCACCGGGGGCACTGAAGCTTTCTTT
J gene: TRBJ1-4; clone size: few; V gene: TRBV11-1; D gene: NA; CDR3 protein: CASSLGTRPKDEKLFF; CDR3 DNA: TGTGCCAGCAGCTTAGGAACTCGACCGAAGGATGAAAAACTGTTTTTT
J gene: TRBJ2-7; clone size: few; V gene: TRBV10-3; D gene: NA; CDR3 protein: CAISGGGGPYEQYF; CDR3 DNA: TGTGCCATCAGTGGGGGAGGCGGCCCCTACGAGCAGTACTTC
J gene: TRBJ1-4; clone size: NA; V gene: TRBV27; D gene: NA; CDR3 protein: CASSSRGGMNEKLFF; CDR3 DNA: TGTGCCAGCAGTTCCCGTGGCGGAATGAATGAAAAACTGTTTTTT
J gene: TRBJ1-1; clone size: NA; V gene: TRBV2; D gene: NA; CDR3 protein: CASRGGVGFNTEAFF; CDR3 DNA: TGTGCCAGCAGGGGGGGTGTCGGGTTCAACACTGAAGCTTTCTTT
J gene: TRBJ2-7; clone size: few; V gene: TRBV5-5; D gene: NA; CDR3 protein: CASSLRQVNEQYF; CDR3 DNA: TGTGCCAGCAGCTTGCGGCAGGTTAACGAGCAGTACTTC
J gene: TRBJ1-2; clone size: many; V gene: TRBV7-2; D gene: NA; CDR3 protein: CASSPPNSYGYTF; CDR3 DNA: TGTGCCAGCAGCCCCCCGAACAGCTATGGCTACACCTTC
J gene: TRBJ1-2; clone size: many; V gene: TRBV6-5; D gene: NA; CDR3 protein: CASSYVSEGGYTF; CDR3 DNA: TGTGCCAGCAGTTACGTCTCAGAGGGTGGCTACACCTTC
J gene: TRBJ2-7; clone size: many; V gene: TRBV15; D gene: NA; CDR3 protein: CATSAAGFNEQYF; CDR3 DNA: TGTGCCACCAGCGCTGCAGGGTTTAACGAGCAGTACTTC
J gene: TRBJ2-3; clone size: NA; V gene: TRBV7-2; D gene: NA; CDR3 protein: CASSLNRNTDTQYF; CDR3 DNA: TGTGCCAGCAGCTTGAACCGAAACACAGATACGCAGTATTTT
J gene: TRBJ1-5; clone size: few; V gene: TRBV4-3; D gene: TRBD1; CDR3 protein: CASSQGQGPWPQHF; CDR3 DNA: TGCGCCAGCAGCCAGGGACAGGGGCCTTGGCCCCAGCATTTT
J gene: TRBJ2-7; clone size: many; V gene: TRBV6-1; D gene: NA; CDR3 protein: CASNPPSGGRKGHSYEQYF; CDR3 DNA: TGTGCCAGCAATCCCCCTTCGGGGGGCAGAAAGGGGCACTCCTACGAGCAGTACTTC
J gene: TRBJ2-5; clone size: NA; V gene: TRBV9; D gene: TRBD2; CDR3 protein: CASSRSSGRPHQETQYF; CDR3 DNA: TGTGCCAGCAGCCGAAGTAGCGGGAGACCCCACCAAGAGACCCAGTACTTC